What follows is one TCR beta chain and its context. The antigen remains undetermined. Between the trimmed V and J ends, which lost 7 bases and 4 bases, there was a span of 14 bases. The germline V gene encodes CDR1 SGHRS and CDR2 YFSETQ. This CDR3 has 13 residues. These data come from a study of blood T cells in healthy people across ages. Findings and caveats of the study: Unsorted PBMC input precluded a conclusive naive versus antigen-experienced comparison.

Sample-barcoded 5' priming and a J-beta primer mix drove a second PCR of 7 to 11 cycles. From the 5' RACE reads, TCRdb called clonotypes with MiXCR, one entry per CDR3 protein. Among around 940,000 distinct CDR3 sequences, roughly 51% were seen once, and the ten largest hold about 20%. The chain couples TRBV5-1 to TRBJ2-5; D is unclear. Sequenced: blood. The sequence came from an older woman in good health. Here the CDR3 DNA reads TGCGCCAGCTCTGACGCCCTGGGAGAGACCCAGTACTTC. Its translation is CASSDALGETQYF.